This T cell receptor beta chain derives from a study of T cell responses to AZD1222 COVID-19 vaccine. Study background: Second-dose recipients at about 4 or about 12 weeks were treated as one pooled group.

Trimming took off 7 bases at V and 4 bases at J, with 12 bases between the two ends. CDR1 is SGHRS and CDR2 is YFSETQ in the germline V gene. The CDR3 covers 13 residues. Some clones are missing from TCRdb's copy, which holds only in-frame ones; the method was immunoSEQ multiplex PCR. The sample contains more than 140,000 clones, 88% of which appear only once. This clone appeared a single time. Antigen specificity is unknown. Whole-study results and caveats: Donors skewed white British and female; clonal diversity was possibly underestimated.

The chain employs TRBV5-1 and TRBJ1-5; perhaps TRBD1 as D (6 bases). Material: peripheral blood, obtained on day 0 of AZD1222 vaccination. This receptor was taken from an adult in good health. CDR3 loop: CASRRQGNQPQHF. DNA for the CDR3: TGCGCCAGCCGACGTCAGGGGAATCAGCCCCAGCATTTT.